This TCR beta chain was captured in a study of PD-L1 blockade in urothelial cancer. Whole-study context: Atezolizumab 1,200 mg was given intravenously every 3 weeks, starting 2014.

Time point: peripheral blood 6 weeks after treatment start. Here immunoSEQ multiplex PCR was the method, and the copy in TCRdb shows in-frame clones only, minus some. This table holds fewer than 90,000 clones, under 95% found once. V lost 7 bases, J lost 2 bases, and 10 bases lay in between. The germline gives CDR1 SGHRS, CDR2 YFSETQ. This CDR3 comprises 13 residues. The rearrangement joins TRBV5-1 to TRBJ1-3; D remains ambiguous. Here the sequenced sample was PBMCs, taken around atezolizumab (anti-PD-L1) treatment. This sequence was found in a woman older than 75 with urothelial cancer. The DNA for the CDR3 is TGCGCCAGCCAACAGAATCCTGGAAACACCATATATTTT. Translation gives CASQQNPGNTIYF.